The 25 T cell receptor beta chains below were found in one sample sequenced in a study of response to subunit inactivated influenza vaccine. TCRdb itself ran the RT-PCR reads through MiXCR, one entry per CDR3 protein. The sample yields about 620,000 distinct CDR3 sequences, approximately 11% seen once. A further study also used this sample, focusing on T cells expressing NK-cell markers. This second study says: The authors made TCR beta cDNA libraries by 5'RACE template switching. This switching added a universal primer site and UMIs.

The sequencing used PBMCs from blood, collected on the day of vaccination. All receptors derive from a man in his forties or fifties who received an inactivated influenza vaccine.

This clonotype was seen more than once but under ten times. The rearrangement joins TRBV10-3 to TRBJ1-5; no clear D. The V and J ends lost 4 bases and 6 bases respectively, with 13 bases between them. Germline V lookup: CDR1 ENHRY, CDR2 SYGVKD. The CDR3 is 14 residues long. For the CDR3, the DNA is TGTGCCATCAGTGGGACGGTGGAGGGTCAGCCCCAGCATTTT. This gives the protein CAISGTVEGQPQHF.

CDR3 protein: CASSYSGQGKQPQHF. The DNA of the CDR3 is TGTGCCAGCAGTTACTCGGGACAGGGAAAGCAGCCCCAGCATTTT. V and J are TRBV6-2 or TRBV6-3 and TRBJ1-5, with 9 bases aligning to TRBD1. Unmatched junction bases numbered 4, after V lost 0 bases and J lost 7 bases. The CDR3 loop spans 15 amino acids. Germline-derived CDR1 and CDR2 are MNHEY and SVGEGT.

The V gene is TRBV6-1, the J gene TRBJ1-2; D is perhaps TRBD1 (6 bases). CDR3 size: 14 residues. The germline CDR1 and CDR2 sequences are MNHNS and SASEGT. The V end lost 4 bases, the J end lost 4 bases, and 13 bases lay between the germline ends. The CDR3 DNA reads TGTGCCAGCAGTGTGGACAGTGGGGTCTATGGCTACACCTTC. It translates to CASSVDSGVYGYTF.

The CDR3 loop reads CATIGGGMQPQHF. The CDR3 bases are TGTGCCACCATAGGGGGGGGTATGCAGCCCCAGCATTTT. The chain uses TRBV6-6 and TRBJ1-5, with TRBD1 as a possible D gene (6 bases). V lost 10 bases and J lost 7, with 17 bases in between. The germline V gene has CDR1 MNHNY and CDR2 SVGAGI (reference sequence). The CDR3 length is 13 residues.

This chain uses TRBV20-1 with TRBJ2-3; D unclear. This CDR3 comprises 12 residues. Germline values: CDR1 DFQATT, CDR2 SNEGSKA (reference sequence). The V gene lost 2 bases and the J gene lost 6 bases, with 9 bases spanning the gap. CDR3: CSARFGVDTQYF. The CDR3 coding sequence is TGCAGTGCTAGATTTGGCGTGGATACGCAGTATTTT.

This chain uses TRBV15 with TRBJ1-2, with D tentatively TRBD1 (5 bases). This CDR3 has 17 amino acids. The germline V gene encodes CDR1 LNHNV and CDR2 YYDKDF (reference sequence). V was cut by 0 bases and J by 5 bases, with 19 bases left in between. The CDR3 DNA reads as TGTGCCACCAGCAGAGATCCCCGAGGCACAGGTGATTATGGCTACACCTTC. Its protein is CATSRDPRGTGDYGYTF.

In its sample, this clonotype was seen a few times. This sequence joins TRBV24-1 and TRBJ2-3, with 8 bases that match TRBD1. The V segment lost 5 bases and the J segment 6 bases; nucleotides outside the gene matches: 12. The CDR3 runs 16 residues. Germline V CDR1 and CDR2: KGHDR, SFDVKD. Here the CDR3 DNA reads TGTGCCACCAGTGTATGGGGCCAGGGGGCGCCGGATACGCAGTATTTT. Translation: CATSVWGQGAPDTQYF.

There are a few counts of this clonotype. This chain connects TRBV9 to TRBJ1-2, with D unresolved. Trimming stripped 7 bases from V and 0 bases from J, with 7 bases between. Germline assignment: CDR1 SGDLS and CDR2 YYNGEE. There are 12 residues in the CDR3. Here the CDR3 reads CASGLTNYGYTF. The DNA for the CDR3 is TGTGCCAGCGGCCTTACTAACTATGGCTACACCTTC. Drawing the rest from reference TRBV9 and TRBJ1-2, the complete variable domain is DSGVTQTPKHLITATGQRVTLRCSPRSGDLSVYWYQQSLDQGLQFLIQYYNGEERAKGNILERFSAQQFPDLHSELNLSSLELGDSALYFCASGLTNYGYTFGSGTRLTVV.

The J gene is TRBJ1-2, the V gene TRBV29-1, with 9 bases lining up with TRBD1. The CDR3 runs 15 residues. Trimming removed 7 bases from V and 5 bases from J; junction bases left unmatched: 14. Germline-derived CDR1 and CDR2 are SQVTM and ANQGSEA. The CDR3 bases are TGCAGCGCAATGATTGTCACAGGGGGCGCGTATGGCTACACCTTC. Its translation is CSAMIVTGGAYGYTF.

The J gene is TRBJ2-5, the V gene TRBV4-3, with a possible D match to TRBD1 (6 bases). The V end lost 0 bases, the J end lost 5 bases, and 13 bases lay between the germline ends. CDR1 is LGHNA and CDR2 is YSLEER in the germline V gene. The CDR3 is 15 residues long. In DNA form, the CDR3 reads TGCGCCAGCAGCCAAGAGCGTTACAGGGAGGAGACCCAGTACTTC. As protein: CASSQERYREETQYF.

This clonotype has just a few counts. The rearrangement links TRBV20-1 to TRBJ2-1; D is ambiguous. Per the germline V gene, CDR1 is DFQATT and CDR2 is SNEGSKA (reference sequence). Trimming took off 4 bases at V and 8 bases at J, with 9 bases between the two ends. The CDR3 is 11 amino acids. CDR3: CSATTSDEQFF. The CDR3 DNA reads TGCAGTGCTACTACGTCGGATGAGCAGTTCTTC.

V and J are TRBV7-9 and TRBJ2-5; D tentatively reads TRBD1 or TRBD2 (5 bases each). Between the trimmed V and J ends, which lost 4 bases and 1 base, there was a span of 13 bases. Germline V gene sequence: CDR1 SEHNR, CDR2 FQNEAQ (reference sequence). This CDR3 spans 15 amino acids. As DNA, the CDR3 is TGTGCCAGCAGCTGGGGCCGGGGCCCCCAAGAGACCCAGTACTTC. Translating gives CASSWGRGPQETQYF.

The chain employs TRBV2 and TRBJ2-3, with 13 bases matching TRBD2. The germline CDR1 and CDR2 sequences are SNHLY and FYNNEI. The junction had 5 bases not matched to a gene; V was cut back by 0 bases and J by 5 bases. The CDR3 has 17 residues. CDR3 sequence reads: CASSEARLAGGLDTQYF. CDR3 DNA sequence: TGTGCCAGCAGTGAAGCGCGACTAGCGGGAGGTCTAGATACGCAGTATTTT. Complete variable domain (other parts from reference TRBV2 and TRBJ2-3): EPEVTQTPSHQVTQMGQEVILRCVPISNHLYFYWYRQILGQKVEFLVSFYNNEISEKSEIFDDQFSVERPDGSNFTLKIRSTKLEDSAMYFCASSEARLAGGLDTQYFGPGTRLTVL.

This clonotype was observed a handful of times. This sequence joins TRBV20-1 and TRBJ1-3; 7 positions agree with TRBD1. V dropped 4 bases and J dropped 1; count of bases not matched to a gene: 1. Germline V gene sequence: CDR1 DFQATT, CDR2 SNEGSKA (reference sequence). The CDR3 spans 13 residues. The CDR3 DNA follows: TGCAGTGCTACCAGGGGGTCTGGAAACACCATATATTTT. Translating gives CSATRGSGNTIYF.

This clonotype was observed a few times. The chain joins TRBV20-1 to TRBJ1-3; D unresolved. Germline loops: CDR1 DFQATT, CDR2 SNEGSKA (reference sequence). Trimming stripped 6 bases from V and 7 bases from J, with 13 bases between. The CDR3 has 12 amino acids. CDR3 in DNA: TGCAGTGCCTACGTGGGCCTGAACACCATATATTTT. This sequence encodes CSAYVGLNTIYF.

This chain uses TRBV11-2 with TRBJ2-7; 11 nucleotides agree with TRBD2. The CDR3 runs 17 residues. V shed 5 bases and J 4 bases; nucleotides not matched to a gene: 13. The germline V gene has CDR1 SGHAT and CDR2 FQNNGV. For the CDR3, the DNA is TGTGCCAGCAGCCCTAATGGGTATCCTAGCGGGGGGTACGAGCAGTACTTC. Translating gives CASSPNGYPSGGYEQYF.

This clonotype was observed a few times. The chain uses TRBV10-3 and TRBJ2-1, with D possibly TRBD2 on 6 matching bases. This CDR3 contains 13 residues. With 8 bases removed from V and 8 bases from J, the gap between germline ends came to 16 bases. Germline CDR1 and CDR2: ENHRY and SYGVKD. In DNA form, the CDR3 reads TGTGCCATCGCCGGGGGAGGTTTCGATGAGCAGTTCTTC. Its protein product is CAIAGGGFDEQFF.

This clonotype was detected only a few times. In DNA, the CDR3 is TGTGCCAGCAGCTTGAGCAGGGTCGCCTACGAGCAGTACTTC. This codes for CASSLSRVAYEQYF. This rearrangement joins TRBV7-2 to TRBJ2-7, with D maybe TRBD1 (5 bases). The germline gives CDR1 SGHTA, CDR2 FQGNSA. This CDR3 spans 14 amino acids. The V gene lost 3 bases and the J gene lost 2 bases, with 11 bases spanning the gap.

This clonotype was observed many times. The chain recombines TRBV12-3 or TRBV12-4 with TRBJ1-2; D is uncertain. Trimming took off 4 bases at V and 7 bases at J, with 4 bases between the two ends. The CDR3 is 10 residues long. DNA of the CDR3: TGTGCCAGCAGTTCGGGTGGCTACACCTTC. It encodes CASSSGGYTF.

This clonotype was seen a handful of times. The chain joins TRBV7-6 to TRBJ2-2, with D possibly TRBD1 on 6 matching bases. CDR3 length equals 15 residues. V gave up 1 base and J gave up 3 bases, with 9 bases separating them. Germline V CDR1 and CDR2: SGHVS, FNYEAQ. CDR3 nucleotides: TGTGCCAGCAGCTTAGAAACAGGGCACACCGGGGAGCTGTTTTTT. It encodes CASSLETGHTGELFF.

The table lists this clonotype with a few counts. The chain links TRBV28 to TRBJ2-7; tentatively, D is TRBD2 (5 bases). This CDR3 has 16 residues. The ends were cut back, 5 bases at V and 3 bases at J, with 20 bases in the middle. Germline V gene lookup returns CDR1 MDHEN and CDR2 SYDVKM. The CDR3 DNA follows: TGTGCCAGCAGTCCAGGAGGTGGGCGGAGCTACTACGAGCAGTACTTC. Protein sequence: CASSPGGGRSYYEQYF.

This clonotype was found a few times. V usage is TRBV4-1 and J usage is TRBJ2-7; D tentatively reads TRBD1 or TRBD2 (5 bases each). The germline V and J ends were trimmed by 2 bases and 2 bases, with 10 bases remaining between them. CDR1 and CDR2 from the germline V gene are MGHRA and YSYEKL. The CDR3 consists of 14 residues. The CDR3 nucleotides read TGCGCCAGCAGCCAAAGGCCGGGGCCCTACGAGCAGTACTTC. It is translated as CASSQRPGPYEQYF.

The genes are TRBV5-1 and TRBJ2-1; D is unresolved. The CDR3 totals 14 residues. In germline, CDR1 is SGHRS, CDR2 YFSETQ. The V and J ends lost 4 bases and 8 bases respectively, with 16 bases between them. CDR3 in DNA: TGCGCCAGCAGCCGGACGGTCCCACACGATGAGCAGTTCTTC. Translation: CASSRTVPHDEQFF. Complete variable domain (other parts from reference TRBV5-1 and TRBJ2-1): KAGVTQTPRYLIKTRGQQVTLSCSPISGHRSVSWYQQTPGQGLQFLFEYFSETQRNKGNFPGRFSGRQFSNSRSEMNVSTLELGDSALYLCASSRTVPHDEQFFGPGTRLTVL.

This clonotype was seen a few times. The gene calls are TRBV4-2 and TRBJ2-7; 7 nucleotides align to TRBD1. Germline CDR1 LGHNA, CDR2 YNFKEQ. The trim removed 0 bases at V and 5 bases at J, leaving 10 bases unmatched. The CDR3 has 16 residues. CDR3 nucleotide sequence: TGTGCCAGCAGCCAAGAAACGACGAGGGGGCAAAACGAGCAGTACTTC. It translates to CASSQETTRGQNEQYF.

V gene TRBV28 combines with J gene TRBJ2-5; 8 bases fit TRBD2. Germline assignment: CDR1 MDHEN and CDR2 SYDVKM. Trimming at V came to 3 bases and at J to 5 bases, leaving 11 bases not matched to a gene. CDR3 length: 16 residues. DNA for the CDR3: TGTGCCAGCAGTTTTCTAAAGAGCGGGAGCGGGGAGACCCAGTACTTC. This encodes CASSFLKSGSGETQYF.